This T cell receptor (beta chain) derives from a study of beta chain features in type 1 diabetes. About the study: Age, gender, cell numbers and subset yield matched between patients and controls. General study results and limits: In every one of the four CD4+ subsets, TCRB CDR3s were moderately but significantly shorter in Type 1 diabetes patients. High TCR expression in some cells could lead to their over-representation in cDNA sequencing.

This clone came up once. Its antigen is unknown. The germline gives CDR1 SEHNR, CDR2 FQNEAQ (reference sequence). The CDR3 covers 13 residues. V lost 3 bases and J lost 7; bases outside the gene matches: 3. Reverse transcription of all isolated RNA meant that expressed TCRB transcripts were sequenced. Assay: immunoSEQ multiplex PCR; the TCRdb copy retains only in-frame clones and omits some. The sample includes 45,000 to 60,000 clones, around 60% of them seen just once. Sequencing was done on a sample of stem cell memory CD4+ T cells from blood. The chain has TRBV7-9 and TRBJ2-1; TRBD2 matches 7 bases. The receptor's source is a woman in her 30s with type 1 diabetes. The CDR3 DNA is TGTGCCAGCAGCTTCTACGGGGGGAATGAGCAGTTCTTC. Translated: CASSFYGGNEQFF.